Many counts were recorded for the clone carrying this T cell receptor (beta chain). Its antigen is unidentified. Using its own MiXCR run on the reads, TCRdb lists one record per CDR3 protein. This table holds 650,000 to 900,000 distinct CDR3 sequences, roughly 29% found once. Trimming took 1 base from V and 1 from J, leaving 7 bases between them. Germline-derived CDR1 and CDR2 are SGHTA and FQGNSA. This CDR3 comprises 14 residues. These data are taken from a study of T cell repertoires in cytomegalovirus infection. Study as a whole: Epitope selection comprised recently identified HLA-C-restricted CMV epitopes and well-studied HLA-B-restricted CMV epitopes. The public TCR beta signatures pointed to both CMV infection and matching HLA type.

The receptor comes from a human donor in good health (CMV status not recorded). Some clones in this sample may be carry-over from other donors' samples. This sample comprised cultured CD8+ T cells from PBMCs, obtained from culture after CMV antigen stimulation. The rearrangement joins TRBV7-2 to TRBJ2-5; D uncertain. This CDR3 reads CASSLDSLQETQYF. CDR3 coding DNA: TGTGCCAGCAGCTTAGACAGCCTCCAAGAGACCCAGTACTTC.